One sample yielded the 20 T cell receptor beta chains listed below, sequenced in a study of regulatory T cells in long-lasting Graves disease. Arm-PCR of CDR3 regions and iRepertoire HTBI primers were the basis on which TCR beta libraries were built. TCRdb re-analysed the multiplex PCR reads in MiXCR, keeping a single row per CDR3 protein. Here the sample spans about 560,000 distinct CDR3 sequences, roughly 15% being singletons. Time point defined: newly diagnosed GD, antithyroid drugs for less than 3 months. Extracted RNA from PBMCs served as the source of the TCR library. The sample was also linked to a second study, of T cells in Graves' hyperthyroidism and ophthalmopathy.

The sample consisted of peripheral blood mononuclear cells (PBMCs), taken at new diagnosis, from a patient treated with antithyroid drugs. These receptors were taken from a man in his late teens or twenties with Graves disease.

V usage is TRBV20-1 and J usage is TRBJ1-1; D is perhaps TRBD1 (5 bases). The V end lost 3 bases, the J end lost 1 base, and 9 bases lay between the germline ends. The CDR3 loop spans 13 amino acids. The germline gives CDR1 DFQATT, CDR2 SNEGSKA (reference sequence). CDR3 amino acids: CSARHRRNTEAFF. Here the CDR3 DNA reads TGCAGTGCTAGGCACAGGCGGAACACTGAAGCTTTCTTT.

This clonotype came up many times. This chain joins TRBV30 and TRBJ2-2; D unclear. V was trimmed by 1 base and J by 5 bases, leaving 8 bases between them. Germline V gives CDR1 GTSNPN, CDR2 SVGIG (reference sequence). The CDR3 contains 13 residues. CDR3 residues: CAWSAAQTGELFF. Here the CDR3 DNA reads TGTGCCTGGAGTGCGGCCCAGACCGGGGAGCTGTTTTTT.

This clonotype came up a few times. This CDR3 reads CASSAQGAGGYTF. The CDR3, as DNA: TGTGCCAGCAGCGCACAGGGGGCAGGCGGCTACACCTTC. The gene calls are TRBV7-3 and TRBJ1-2; 9 nucleotides align to TRBD1. CDR1 SGHTA and CDR2 FQGTGA come from the germline V gene. CDR3 size: 13 residues. J lost 8 bases, V lost 5 bases, and 6 bases had no gene match.

This clonotype was detected ten times or more. The J gene is TRBJ2-7, the V gene TRBV10-3; 8 bases line up with TRBD2. From germline, CDR1 is ENHRY and CDR2 SYGVKD. This CDR3 region has 14 residues. V gave up 6 bases and J gave up 2 bases; unmatched junction bases: 6. The CDR3 bases are TGTGCCATCAGCTCTAGCGGGTCAACCTACGAGCAGTACTTC. Amino acids: CAISSSGSTYEQYF.

This clonotype occurred a few times. The genes are TRBV7-9 and TRBJ2-1; tentatively, D is TRBD2 (6 bases). The end of the DNA fits TRBJ2-5 better, so the J call may be wrong. Germline assignment: CDR1 SEHNR and CDR2 FQNEAQ (reference sequence). The CDR3 is made up of 17 amino acids. CDR3 protein: CASSLITWRDLAWAQYF. The CDR3 DNA reads as TGTGCCAGCAGCTTAATTACTTGGCGGGACCTTGCTTGGGCCCAGTACTTC.

This clonotype showed up just a few times. V usage is TRBV14 and J usage is TRBJ1-1, with 10 bases lining up with TRBD1. The CDR3 runs to 17 residues. Trimming cost V 4 bases and J 6 bases; bases outside gene matches: 14. Germline CDR1 and CDR2: SGHDN and FVKESK. The CDR3: CASSPTEGTGVFAEAFF. The DNA for the CDR3 is TGTGCCAGCAGCCCAACTGAGGGGACAGGGGTTTTCGCTGAAGCTTTCTTT.

This chain uses TRBV30 with TRBJ1-5; no reliable D call. The CDR3 runs to 12 residues. Germline loops: CDR1 GTSNPN, CDR2 SVGIG (reference sequence). Between the trimmed V and J ends, which lost 7 bases and 4 bases, there was a span of 11 bases. CDR3 DNA sequence: TGTGCCTATAACAGATTTAATCAGCCCCAGCATTTT. Encoded protein: CAYNRFNQPQHF.

This clonotype appeared many times. This chain uses TRBV14 with TRBJ2-1; D ambiguous. V lost 0 bases, J lost 9 bases, and 3 bases lay in between. CDR1 and CDR2 from the germline V gene are SGHDN and FVKESK. The CDR3 consists of 11 residues. This CDR3 is CASSQEGEQFF. The CDR3 nucleotides read TGTGCCAGCAGCCAAGAGGGTGAGCAGTTCTTC.

A few counts support this clonotype. The CDR3 DNA sequence: TGTGCCAGCAGCTTGGCTGCGTCGAACCATAACTATGGCTACACCTTC. Amino acid sequence: CASSLAASNHNYGYTF. The J gene is TRBJ1-2, the V gene TRBV5-8; D is ambiguous. This CDR3 is 16 amino acids long. V lost 0 bases, J lost 1 base, and 13 bases lay in between. Germline CDR1 SGHTS, CDR2 YDEGEE.

At least ten counts were recorded for this clonotype. A junction end diverges from the germline sequence, so it may reflect a read error. The rearrangement links TRBV5-1 to TRBJ2-1, with D perhaps matching TRBD1 (8 bases). The CDR3 has 14 residues. Germline V gives CDR1 SGHRS, CDR2 YFSETQ. The CDR3 bases are TGTGCCAGCAGCGGGACAGGTTCCTACAATGAGCAGTTCTTC. As protein: CASSGTGSYNEQFF.

This clonotype has ten or more counts. The chain carries TRBV6-2 or TRBV6-3 and TRBJ2-3; tentatively, D is TRBD2 (5 bases). CDR1 MNHEY and CDR2 SVGEGT come from the germline V gene. V was shortened by 0 bases and J by 4 bases, with 14 bases between the two germline ends. The CDR3 is made up of 16 amino acids. CDR3 coding DNA: TGTGCCAGCAGTTACTCAGGGCTAGCCGTTCCAGATACGCAGTATTTT. Its translation: CASSYSGLAVPDTQYF.

There are a few counts of this clonotype. This chain uses TRBV28 with TRBJ1-4, with D maybe TRBD1 (5 bases). CDR3 length: 13 amino acids. CDR1 and CDR2 (germline): MDHEN, SYDVKM. Trimming left V 6 bases short and J 7 bases short, with 12 bases between. CDR3 protein: CASRIGGTEKLFF. The DNA of the CDR3 is TGTGCCAGCAGGATCGGCGGGACTGAAAAACTGTTTTTT.

Only a few counts were recorded for this clonotype. The chain carries TRBV3-1 and TRBJ2-7, with D perhaps matching TRBD1 (5 bases). Germline lookup yields CDR1 LGHDT and CDR2 YNNKEL (reference sequence). The CDR3 is 15 residues long. Trimming pared 0 bases from V and 3 bases from J, leaving 12 bases between. CDR3 coding DNA: TGTGCCAGCAGCCAAGATAACCCAGGGATCTACGAGCAGTACTTC. Translating gives CASSQDNPGIYEQYF.

The chain uses TRBV11-2 and TRBJ2-5; possible D gene TRBD2, 5 bases. V shed 5 bases and J shed 4 bases, with 11 bases lying between them. Germline CDR1 is SGHAT and CDR2 is FQNNGV. The CDR3 consists of 13 residues. In nucleotides, the CDR3 is TGTGCCAGCAGCCGCACTAGTCCAGAGACCCAGTACTTC. Protein: CASSRTSPETQYF.

This clonotype was seen ten or more times. The J gene is TRBJ2-7, the V gene TRBV28; 13 bases are shared with TRBD2. The length of the CDR3 is 15 residues. V lost 8 bases and J lost 9; bases outside the gene matches: 13. Germline V gene sequence: CDR1 MDHEN, CDR2 SYDVKM. CDR3 coding DNA: TGTGCCAGCGGAGGACTAGCGGGGGCCGGAGGGTGGCAGTACTTC. It specifies CASGGLAGAGGWQYF.

The chain is built from TRBV4-1 and TRBJ2-1, with TRBD2 identical over 10 bases. V gave up 4 bases and J gave up 6 bases; unmatched junction bases: 6. The CDR3 is made up of 15 amino acids. Germline CDR1 MGHRA, CDR2 YSYEKL. The CDR3 DNA is TGCGCCAGCAGCCCTTGGACTAGCGGAAGCAATGAGCAGTTCTTC. Its translation is CASSPWTSGSNEQFF.

This clonotype was seen ten or more times. The rearrangement joins TRBV12-3 or TRBV12-4 to TRBJ2-7; 7 bases line up with TRBD2. V trimming: 6 bases; J trimming: 1 base; junction bases outside the gene matches: 3. The CDR3 runs to 13 residues. Written as DNA, the CDR3 is TGTGCCAGCAGGAGGGGAGGGTCCTACGAGCAGTACTTC. Translated: CASRRGGSYEQYF.

This clonotype was found many times. V usage is TRBV6-1 and J usage is TRBJ1-6; the D is unclear. This CDR3 spans 15 amino acids. V was shortened by 2 bases and J by 10 bases, with 15 bases between the two germline ends. CDR1 is MNHNS and CDR2 is SASEGT in the germline V gene. CDR3 amino acids: CASSEIWGEDSPLHF. The CDR3 DNA sequence: TGTGCCAGCAGTGAAATATGGGGAGAGGACTCACCCCTCCACTTT.

This clonotype was found a few times. This sequence joins TRBV20-1 and TRBJ2-1; D ambiguous. The CDR3 is 12 amino acids. Germline V gives CDR1 DFQATT, CDR2 SNEGSKA (reference sequence). V lost 0 bases and J lost 7, with 7 bases in between. The CDR3 DNA is TGCAGTGCTAGAGAGGAGTTTAATGAGCAGTTCTTC. Translating gives CSAREEFNEQFF.

The CDR3 DNA reads as TGTGCCAGCAGTTACTCCGGGACAGGGGGCTACAATGAGCAGTTCTTC. It yields the protein CASSYSGTGGYNEQFF. The rearrangement uses TRBV12-3 or TRBV12-4 and TRBJ2-1; 11 bases are a match to TRBD1. Trimming cost V 4 bases and J 3 bases; bases outside gene matches: 5. The CDR3 runs 16 residues.